These T cell receptor beta chains were read from a single sample in a study of cytomegalovirus exposure and HLA in healthy donors. This table comes from immunoSEQ multiplex PCR, and its TCRdb copy is limited to in-frame clones, with some not included. The profile covers approximately 140,000 clones, with just over 70% appearing a single time and more than 2.5% taken by the ten largest. The sample taken for sequencing was PBMCs. The origin of the receptors is an older woman in good health and CMV-seropositive. Each CDR3 is given without its conserved first and last residue. Fields, in order: CDR3 protein, V gene, J gene.

CDR3 protein: ASSLGQGGEKLF
V gene: TRBV5-1
J gene: TRBJ1-4

CDR3 protein: ASSHRGWTTEAF
V gene: TRBV11-1
J gene: TRBJ1-1

CDR3 protein: ASNRGAKATNYGYT
V gene: TRBV19
J gene: TRBJ1-2

CDR3 protein: ASSLAGTSFGETQY
V gene: TRBV5-8
J gene: TRBJ2-5

CDR3 protein: ASSVEQGVFNEQY
V gene: TRBV9
J gene: TRBJ2-7

CDR3 protein: ASSDAIQGADQPQH
V gene: TRBV2
J gene: TRBJ1-5

CDR3 protein: ASSPDSREQY
V gene: TRBV18
J gene: -

CDR3 protein: ASSLFSNTEAF
V gene: TRBV11-2
J gene: TRBJ1-1

CDR3 protein: ASSRTGPEWEQY
V gene: TRBV27
J gene: TRBJ2-5

CDR3 protein: ASSYRDRDNEQF
V gene: TRBV7-3
J gene: TRBJ2-1

CDR3 protein: ASSQDPKTGANYGYT
V gene: TRBV4-1
J gene: TRBJ1-2

CDR3 protein: ASSIGTAISSYGYT
V gene: TRBV9
J gene: TRBJ1-2

CDR3 protein: ASKGTGGTSYEQY
V gene: TRBV19
J gene: TRBJ2-7

CDR3 protein: SGGQGIYNEQF
V gene: TRBV29-1
J gene: TRBJ2-1

CDR3 protein: ASSQTGVPNYEQY
V gene: TRBV27
J gene: -

CDR3 protein: ASSPDGRYEQY
V gene: TRBV6-5
J gene: TRBJ2-7

CDR3 protein: ASFLSYGYT
V gene: TRBV2
J gene: TRBJ1-2

CDR3 protein: ASSLGAQALSGNIQY
V gene: TRBV5-1
J gene: TRBJ2-4

CDR3 protein: ASSPPISGNTIY
V gene: TRBV5-6
J gene: TRBJ1-3

CDR3 protein: ASSVGLSGDTDTQY
V gene: TRBV9
J gene: TRBJ2-3

CDR3 protein: ASSLRQEETQY
V gene: TRBV11-3
J gene: TRBJ2-5

CDR3 protein: ASTKEERGSPYEQY
V gene: TRBV5-4
J gene: TRBJ2-7

CDR3 protein: ASRRQGAGNQPQH
V gene: TRBV6-5
J gene: TRBJ1-5

CDR3 protein: ASSYSNRRYGYT
V gene: TRBV6-5
J gene: TRBJ1-2

CDR3 protein: ASSSRNNSPLH
V gene: TRBV27
J gene: TRBJ1-6

CDR3 protein: ASSVRGNQPQH
V gene: TRBV9
J gene: TRBJ1-5

CDR3 protein: ASSLTSLQRGYT
V gene: TRBV7-9
J gene: TRBJ1-2

CDR3 protein: ASSLGDAQGYEQF
V gene: TRBV5-1
J gene: TRBJ2-1

CDR3 protein: SSSASGQPFPNTGELF
V gene: TRBV7-3
J gene: TRBJ2-2

CDR3 protein: ASSARGGGKDEQY
V gene: TRBV6-5
J gene: TRBJ2-7

CDR3 protein: ASSAGNTEAF
V gene: TRBV10-1
J gene: TRBJ1-1

CDR3 protein: ASQGYGSPLH
V gene: TRBV6-5
J gene: TRBJ1-6

CDR3 protein: ASSPRTSPRGYT
V gene: TRBV14
J gene: TRBJ1-2

CDR3 protein: ASSFQQGFSGYT
V gene: TRBV5-1
J gene: TRBJ1-2

CDR3 protein: ASSLGGYGQPQH
V gene: TRBV5-1
J gene: TRBJ1-5

CDR3 protein: ASGGEGVETNEKLF
V gene: TRBV9
J gene: TRBJ1-4

CDR3 protein: ASSSQGARGYT
V gene: TRBV11-2
J gene: TRBJ1-2

CDR3 protein: ASSRGQGAFEQF
V gene: TRBV4-1
J gene: TRBJ2-1

CDR3 protein: ASSLSYPGTQY
V gene: TRBV11-2
J gene: TRBJ2-5

CDR3 protein: ASSPREGVNTEAF
V gene: TRBV5-1
J gene: TRBJ1-1

CDR3 protein: ASSFDSGTTNTGELF
V gene: TRBV5-4
J gene: TRBJ2-2

CDR3 protein: ASSEAGGAGDTQY
V gene: TRBV25-1
J gene: TRBJ2-3

CDR3 protein: ASSFPRRTGESSYNEQF
V gene: TRBV7-9
J gene: TRBJ2-1

CDR3 protein: ASSRDQQTDTQY
V gene: TRBV5-1
J gene: TRBJ2-3

CDR3 protein: ASTRQGNQPQH
V gene: TRBV6-1
J gene: TRBJ1-5

CDR3 protein: ASSLGLVRGGPLH
V gene: TRBV11-2
J gene: TRBJ1-6

CDR3 protein: ASSPHGDRGSYEQY
V gene: TRBV19
J gene: TRBJ2-7

CDR3 protein: ASSPTGAGNTIY
V gene: TRBV7-9
J gene: TRBJ1-3

CDR3 protein: ASSWASSYEQY
V gene: TRBV11-3
J gene: TRBJ2-7

CDR3 protein: ASSETGTSYGYT
V gene: TRBV6-1
J gene: TRBJ1-2

CDR3 protein: ASSVGAGGQETQY
V gene: TRBV2
J gene: TRBJ2-5

CDR3 protein: ASSHLTDRAYGYT
V gene: TRBV6-5
J gene: TRBJ1-2